Described below is a single T cell receptor beta chain sequence and its context. Its antigen is unidentified. This sample was taken from a study of Ad26.COV2.S vaccination and SARS-CoV-2 variants. Whole-study context: Intramuscular Ad26.COV2.S at 5x10^10 or 1x10^11 viral particles. General study results and limits: Placebo recipients and vaccine recipients were similar in non-spike TCR breadth. Recipients given vaccine exceeded placebo recipients in spike-specific TCR breadth.

This CDR3 spans 15 amino acids. CDR1 is SGHRS, CDR2 YFSETQ, per germline. J was trimmed by 5 bases and V by 5 bases; bases with no gene match: 7. As to treatment: over 15 received Ad26.COV2.S at low or high dose, single or two shots; roughly 5 received placebo; per-sample allocation not given. Each sample was drawn 63 days after the first injection (of vaccine or placebo). Only in-frame clones appear in the TCRdb table, and some are missing; sequencing was by immunoSEQ multiplex PCR. This repertoire shows about 420,000 clones, 88% found once; its top ten account for 3.5% to 4%. This sequence joins TRBV5-1 and TRBJ2-1; TRBD2 agrees at 10 bases. The sequence came from a person between 18 and 65 years old who received the Ad26.COV2.S COVID-19 vaccine or a placebo. The sequenced sample was peripheral blood, obtained in a trial of Ad26.COV2.S vaccine versus placebo. Written as DNA, the CDR3 is TGCGCCAGCAGTCTGTTTAGCGGGGGGAACAATGAGCAGTTCTTC. Its translation: CASSLFSGGNNEQFF.